This T cell receptor (beta chain) appears in the sequencing data of a study of T-cell memory formation after mild COVID-19. On the study more broadly: Largely donor-specific TCR clusters were found.

Study findings and constraints: CM and EM subsets held most contracting CD4+ clones; EMRA held CD8+ ones. The SARS-CoV-2 specificity of second-wave clones reaching peak at day 37 remained unverified.

CDR3 length equals 14 residues. From germline, CDR1 is SEHNR and CDR2 FQNEAQ (reference sequence). The V end was cut by 8 bases, the J end by 6 bases, with 16 bases between. Barcoded TCR alpha and TCR beta cDNA libraries with UMIs came from 5'RACE using constant-segment primers. TCRdb ran MiXCR on the 5' RACE reads and lists one entry per CDR3 protein. The sample includes 6,100 or so distinct CDR3 sequences, around 20% of them seen just once. There are many counts of this clonotype. Its specificity is not known. This sequence originates from an adult woman who had mild COVID-19 (a few samples of this study predate the infection). Cell type and time point are not known. The sequenced sample was PBMCs or a T cell subset sorted from them (not recorded which). V is TRBV7-9 and J is TRBJ1-4; D call uncertain. CDR3 amino acids: CASRTAGSDEKLFF. In DNA form, the CDR3 reads TGTGCCAGCCGGACGGCGGGATCGGATGAAAAACTGTTTTTT.